This TCR beta chain was captured in a study of long-term antiretroviral therapy in people with HIV. Study results and limitations: Pre-ART clonal expansions dominated every time point's repertoire. Repertoires in HIV (unlike those of controls) had narrower CDR3 length ranges.

For this clone: Antigen unknown.

Running of the v3.0 immunoSEQ assay took place at survey level. TCRdb keeps only in-frame clones here, not all; method: immunoSEQ multiplex PCR. The sample includes around 25,000 clones, around 88% seen only once; the top ten take 4.5% to 6%. J was trimmed by 3 bases and V by 0 bases; bases with no gene match: 6. The germline V gene encodes CDR1 LGHNA and CDR2 YNFKEQ. The CDR3 has 16 residues. This receptor was identified in a man aged 30 to 39 with HIV. The chain carries TRBV4-2 and TRBJ2-5; 8 bases line up with TRBD2. The sample was unsorted PBMCs, taken more than 4.3 years after starting antiretroviral therapy. This CDR3 is CASSQDRGSGEETQYF. In DNA, the CDR3 is TGTGCCAGCAGCCAAGACAGGGGTAGCGGGGAAGAGACCCAGTACTTC.